What follows are 2 T cell receptor beta chains derived from one specimen sequenced in a study of beta chain features in type 1 diabetes. What these receptors recognize is not known. Study results and limitations: Shortening of TCRB CDR3s, moderate but significant, appeared in all four CD4+ subsets of Type 1 diabetes patients.

cDNA synthesis used the whole RNA isolate, giving expressed TCRB sequences. TCRdb keeps only in-frame clones here, not all; method: immunoSEQ multiplex PCR. The data contain under 250,000 clones, roughly 13% of them singletons. Sequencing input: naive CD4+ T cells from blood. These receptor sequences come from a man aged 30 to 45 with type 1 diabetes.

This clone has only a few counts. J is TRBJ1-2 and V is TRBV4-2; weak D call: TRBD1 (6 bases). CDR1 is LGHNA, CDR2 YNFKEQ, per germline. CDR3 length equals 14 residues. Trimming shortened V by 2 bases and J by 2 bases, and 9 bases separated the two germline ends. This CDR3 reads CASSQRTENYGYTF. The CDR3 coding sequence is TGTGCCAGCAGCCAAAGGACAGAAAACTATGGCTACACCTTC.

The rearrangement joins TRBV7-2 to TRBJ1-5; TRBD1 might be the D (6 bases). Trimming removed 3 bases from V and 2 bases from J, with 8 bases in between. The CDR3 sequence is 14 residues long. CDR1 is SGHTA and CDR2 is FQGNSA in the germline V gene. The CDR3 loop is CASSFEGGNQPQHF. The CDR3, as DNA: TGTGCCAGCAGCTTCGAGGGGGGCAATCAGCCCCAGCATTTT. The full variable domain, rest sourced from reference TRBV7-2 and TRBJ1-5, is GAGVSQSPSNKVTEKGKDVELRCDPISGHTALYWYRQSLGQGLEFLIYFQGNSAPDKSGLPSDRFSAERTGGSVSTLTIQRTQQEDSAVYLCASSFEGGNQPQHFGDGTRLSIL.